This TCR beta chain was found in a study of human T cells and chemical hapten exposure. Background on the study: How much TCR each sample yielded varied, mostly because pooled library volumes differed slightly.

This sample's time point: patch test 1, 2 weeks after DPC sensitization. Described treatment: therapeutic diphenylcyclopropenone sensitization with weekly scalp DPC. TCRdb fed the RACE reads into MiXCR, producing one record per CDR3 protein. The sample lists tens of thousands of distinct CDR3 sequences; about 10% were seen once. This clonotype has more than one count but fewer than ten. V was clipped by 8 bases and J by 6 bases, with 16 bases between them. The germline gives CDR1 MNHNY, CDR2 SVGAGI (reference sequence). The CDR3 is 13 residues long. This sequence originates from a woman in her 50s with alopecia areata. Some clones in this sample may be carry-over from other donors' samples. The sequences come from whole blood, collected in connection with sensitization to the hapten diphenylcyclopropenone (DPC). This chain connects TRBV6-6 to TRBJ1-1, with TRBD1 as a possible D gene (5 bases). The CDR3 coding sequence is TGTGCCAGCGGGGGGAAATATAGTTCTGAAGCTTTCTTT. Amino acids: CASGGKYSSEAFF.